The text below deals with one T cell receptor (beta chain). Its antigen is currently unknown. Repertoires were sampled repeatedly during chemoradiotherapy. Produced via immunoSEQ multiplex PCR; TCRdb's table is partial and in-frame only. The data contain some 30,000 clones, around 87% of them singletons. The CDR3 length is 16 residues. The V and J ends lost 0 bases and 4 bases, in that order; junction bases with no gene match: 5. Per germline, CDR1 LGHNA and CDR2 YSLEER. These data belong to a study of chemoradiotherapy in HPV16-positive cancers. Study-wide context: A couple of HPV16-positive patients' cells yielded candidate HPV-specific clones and common motifs.

General study findings and limits: Candidate HPV-specific clones and E7-related TCR motifs grew in tumor during treatment.

This sample comprised blood, obtained from a patient who underwent chemoradiotherapy. V usage is TRBV4-3 and J usage is TRBJ2-1; 8 bases map to TRBD2. The receptor was isolated from a human donor with HPV-associated anogenital cancer. This chain's CDR3 is CASSQEPAGEYNEQFF. The CDR3 DNA is TGCGCCAGCAGCCAAGAGCCAGCGGGGGAATACAATGAGCAGTTCTTC.